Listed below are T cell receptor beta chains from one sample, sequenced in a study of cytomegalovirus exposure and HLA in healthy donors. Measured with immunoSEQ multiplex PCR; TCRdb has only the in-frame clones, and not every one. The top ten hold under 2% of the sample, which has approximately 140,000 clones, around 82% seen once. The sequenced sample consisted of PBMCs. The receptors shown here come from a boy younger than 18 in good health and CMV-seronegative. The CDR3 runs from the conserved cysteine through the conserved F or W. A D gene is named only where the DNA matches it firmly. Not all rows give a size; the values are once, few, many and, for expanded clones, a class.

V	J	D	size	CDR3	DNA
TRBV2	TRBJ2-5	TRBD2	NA	CASKDLGGQETQYF	TGTGCCAGCAAGGACCTCGGGGGGCAAGAGACCCAGTACTTC
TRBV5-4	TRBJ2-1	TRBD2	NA	CASSLAGGGLPSNEQFF	TGTGCCAGCAGTCTAGCGGGGGGGGGACTCCCCTCCAATGAGCAGTTCTTC
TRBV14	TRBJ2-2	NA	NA	CASSLRTGAGTGELFF	TGTGCCAGCAGCCTAAGAACAGGGGCGGGAACCGGGGAGCTGTTTTTT
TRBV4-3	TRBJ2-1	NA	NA	CASSQGRGSGNEQFF	TGCGCCAGCAGCCAAGGTCGGGGGAGTGGGAATGAGCAGTTCTTC
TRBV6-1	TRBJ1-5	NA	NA	CASIKSPDSNQPQHF	TGTGCCAGCATCAAAAGCCCCGATAGCAATCAGCCCCAGCATTTT
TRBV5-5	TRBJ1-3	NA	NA	CASSLRTVGNTIYF	TGTGCCAGCAGCTTAAGGACAGTTGGAAACACCATATATTTT
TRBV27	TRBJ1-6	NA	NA	CASSQQVNNSPLHF	TGTGCCAGCAGTCAACAGGTGAATAATTCACCCCTCCACTTT
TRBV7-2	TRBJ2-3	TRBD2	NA	CASSWTSGTITDTQYF	TGTGCCAGCAGCTGGACTAGCGGAACAATCACAGATACGCAGTATTTT
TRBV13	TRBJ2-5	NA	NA	CAGSLGAAETQYF	TGTGCCGGCAGCTTAGGGGCCGCAGAGACCCAGTACTTC
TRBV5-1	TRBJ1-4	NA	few	CASSLAGVSWGKLFF	TGCGCCAGCAGCTTGGCCGGGGTATCTTGGGGAAAACTGTTTTTT
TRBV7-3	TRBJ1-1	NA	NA	CASSRDTNTEAFF	TGTGCCAGCAGCCGCGACACCAACACTGAAGCTTTCTTT
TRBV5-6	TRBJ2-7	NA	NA	CASSLLREIRSEQYF	TGTGCCAGCAGCTTGCTTCGGGAAATAAGGAGTGAGCAGTACTTC
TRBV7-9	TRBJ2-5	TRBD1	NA	CASTGQTEETQYF	TGTGCCAGCACGGGACAGACGGAAGAGACCCAGTACTTC
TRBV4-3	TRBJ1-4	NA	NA	CASSQARGPNEKLFF	TGCGCCAGCAGCCAAGCAAGGGGCCCTAATGAAAAACTGTTTTTT
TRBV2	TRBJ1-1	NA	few	CASSDLGGTEAFF	TGTGCCAGCAGTGATCTCGGAGGGACTGAAGCTTTCTTT
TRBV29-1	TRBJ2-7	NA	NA	CSVKGDEQYF	TGCAGCGTGAAGGGGGACGAGCAGTACTTC
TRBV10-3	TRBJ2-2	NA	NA	CAISGGGTLTGELFF	TGTGCCATCAGTGGGGGCGGAACACTCACCGGGGAGCTGTTTTTT
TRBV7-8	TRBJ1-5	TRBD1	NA	CASSPGTVDRPQHF	TGTGCCAGCAGCCCCGGGACAGTCGATCGGCCCCAGCATTTT
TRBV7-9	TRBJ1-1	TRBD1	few	CASSSPGQGPTEAFF	TGTGCCAGCAGCTCACCGGGACAGGGCCCCACTGAAGCTTTCTTT
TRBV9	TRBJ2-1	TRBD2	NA	CASSAGLADNNEQFF	TGTGCCAGCAGCGCGGGACTAGCGGACAACAATGAGCAGTTCTTC
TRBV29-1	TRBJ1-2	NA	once	CSAVEGIGYTF	TGCAGCGCTGTCGAGGGCATTGGCTACACCTTC
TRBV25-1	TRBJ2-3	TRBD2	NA	CASSEFASGSTDTQYF	TGTGCCAGCAGTGAATTTGCTAGCGGTAGCACAGATACGCAGTATTTT
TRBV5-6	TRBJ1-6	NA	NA	CASTLWRAGREESPLHF	TGTGCCAGCACCCTGTGGAGGGCGGGCAGGGAAGAATCACCCCTCCACTTT
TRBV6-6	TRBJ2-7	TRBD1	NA	CASSYSHRGSYEQYF	TGTGCCAGCAGTTACTCCCACAGGGGGTCCTACGAGCAGTACTTC
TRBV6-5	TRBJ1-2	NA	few	CASSSIYGYTF	TGTGCCAGCAGCAGTATCTATGGCTACACCTTC
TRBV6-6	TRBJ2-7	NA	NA	CASKRGHTYEQYF	TGTGCCAGCAAAAGGGGACATACCTACGAGCAGTACTTC
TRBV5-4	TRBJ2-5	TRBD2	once	CASSLKLAEETQYF	TGTGCCAGCAGCTTGAAACTAGCGGAAGAGACCCAGTACTTC
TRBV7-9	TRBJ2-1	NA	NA	CASEGDNEQFF	TGTGCCAGCGAGGGAGACAATGAGCAGTTCTTC
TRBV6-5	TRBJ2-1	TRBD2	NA	CASSSGGEGVNEQFF	TGTGCCAGCAGTAGTGGGGGGGAGGGAGTCAATGAGCAGTTCTTC
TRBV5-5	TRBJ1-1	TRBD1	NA	CASSLLGGDANTEAFF	TGTGCCAGCAGCTTGTTAGGGGGCGATGCGAACACTGAAGCTTTCTTT
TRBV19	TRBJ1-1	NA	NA	CASSTEGLSEAFF	TGTGCCAGTAGTACCGAGGGTTTGTCTGAAGCTTTCTTT
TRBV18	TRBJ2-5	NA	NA	CASSPLGGETQYF	TGTGCCAGCTCACCATTGGGGGGAGAGACCCAGTACTTC
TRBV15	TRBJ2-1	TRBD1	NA	CATSRPMDRGAYNEQFF	TGTGCCACCAGCAGACCTATGGACAGGGGGGCCTACAATGAGCAGTTCTTC